The 14 T cell receptor beta chains listed next were all sequenced from one sample in a study of regulatory and conventional T cells in RAG deficiency. TCRdb keeps only in-frame clones here, not all; method: immunoSEQ multiplex PCR. The repertoire holds fewer than 40,000 clones, with more than 75% as singletons. The sorted conventional CD4+ T cells were CD25-low and CD127-high, with genomic DNA sequenced. The sample was also linked to a second study, of regulatory T cells. That paper notes: The PCR used 52 TRBV and 13 TRBJ primers.

The specimen was CD4+ effector T cells sorted from blood. The receptor set was obtained from a human donor in good health.

This clone was detected only a few times. V gene TRBV5-6 combines with J gene TRBJ1-2; TRBD1 matches at 7 bases. Germline V CDR1 and CDR2: SGHDT, YYEEEE. The CDR3 loop spans 13 amino acids. V shed 4 bases, J shed 7 bases, and the junction held 7 bases outside the gene matches. CDR3 coding DNA: TGTGCCAGCAGCGAGGGGACAGTAGCTGGCTACACCTTC. Protein product: CASSEGTVAGYTF.

The rearrangement joins TRBV7-8 to TRBJ1-5; D ambiguous. CDR1 and CDR2 from the germline V gene are SGHVS and FQNEAQ. Trimming took 7 bases from V and 3 from J, leaving 13 bases between them. CDR3 size: 14 residues. The CDR3 region has the DNA TGTGCCAGCACCCTGCGGGGTCTCAATCAGCCCCAGCATTTT. Translated, it gives CASTLRGLNQPQHF.

The V and J genes are TRBV11-2 and TRBJ2-3, with 8 bases aligning to TRBD1. Per the germline V gene, CDR1 is SGHAT and CDR2 is FQNNGV. V shed 1 base, J shed 4 bases, and the junction held 4 bases outside the gene matches. The CDR3 consists of 15 residues. DNA for the CDR3: TGTGCCAGCAGCTTAGTGGGACAGGTAGCAGATACGCAGTATTTT. Translating it yields CASSLVGQVADTQYF.

The chain has TRBV6-5 and TRBJ1-1; D perhaps matches TRBD1 (5 bases). Germline CDR1 is MNHEY and CDR2 is SVGAGI. The length of the CDR3 is 13 residues. The germline V and J ends were trimmed by 0 bases and 4 bases, with 6 bases remaining between them. CDR3 nucleotide sequence: TGTGCCAGCAGTTACTCGGGGGGCACTGAAGCTTTCTTT. This codes for CASSYSGGTEAFF.

V usage is TRBV6-5 and J usage is TRBJ1-2; D is unclear. CDR3 length equals 15 residues. With 4 bases removed from V and 2 bases from J, the gap between germline ends came to 14 bases. Germline lookup yields CDR1 MNHEY and CDR2 SVGAGI. Here the CDR3 DNA reads TGTGCCAGCAGTTTGGGCGGAGGGCGCAACTATGGCTACACCTTC. As protein: CASSLGGGRNYGYTF.

The chain joins TRBV6-4 to TRBJ2-1, with 7 bases fitting TRBD1. The length of the CDR3 is 12 residues. V lost 5 bases, J lost 9 bases, and 4 bases stayed unmatched. Germline V lookup: CDR1 MRHNA, CDR2 SNTAGT. CDR3 protein: CASSHRQGEQFF. The CDR3 bases are TGTGCCAGCAGTCACCGACAGGGTGAGCAGTTCTTC.

The chain uses TRBV5-4 and TRBJ2-7, with 7 bases aligning to TRBD1. Germline V gene lookup returns CDR1 SGHNT and CDR2 YYREEE (reference sequence). This CDR3 region has 13 residues. J was trimmed by 5 bases and V by 1 base; bases with no gene match: 3. CDR3 DNA sequence: TGTGCCAGCAGCTTGACAGGGGAGAACGAGCAGTACTTC. Its translation is CASSLTGENEQYF.

This chain joins TRBV6-1 and TRBJ1-5, with D perhaps TRBD1 (5 bases). The CDR3 is 14 residues long. Per germline, CDR1 MNHNS and CDR2 SASEGT. The V end lost 1 base, the J end lost 6 bases, and 10 bases lay between the germline ends. CDR3 nucleotide sequence: TGTGCCAGCAGTGAAGGGGGAGGGGTTCAGCCCCAGCATTTT. Protein sequence: CASSEGGGVQPQHF.

The chain is built from TRBV2 and TRBJ2-7, with D possibly being TRBD1 (5 bases). The germline V and J ends were trimmed by 5 bases and 1 base, with 18 bases remaining between them. This CDR3 has 16 residues. Per the germline V gene, CDR1 is SNHLY and CDR2 is FYNNEI. The CDR3 loop reads CASSRITRVSSYEQYF. The CDR3 nucleotides are TGTGCCAGCAGTCGGATCACCAGGGTGTCGTCCTACGAGCAGTACTTC. The whole variable domain, remainder taken from reference TRBV2 and TRBJ2-7, is EPEVTQTPSHQVTQMGQEVILRCVPISNHLYFYWYRQILGQKVEFLVSFYNNEISEKSEIFDDQFSVERPDGSNFTLKIRSTKLEDSAMYFCASSRITRVSSYEQYFGPGTRLTVT.

The J gene is TRBJ1-4, the V gene TRBV30; 9 nucleotides match TRBD1. J gave up 10 bases and V 1 base, and 4 bases lay outside the gene matches. The CDR3 spans 13 residues. Germline V gene lookup returns CDR1 GTSNPN and CDR2 SVGIG (reference sequence). The CDR3 nucleotides read TGTGCCTGGAGTGCCCAGACAGGGGGAAAACTGTTTTTT. Translation: CAWSAQTGGKLFF.

The V gene is TRBV2, the J gene TRBJ1-5; 8 positions agree with TRBD1. Germline CDR1 SNHLY, CDR2 FYNNEI. Trimming cost V 5 bases and J 0 bases; bases outside gene matches: 15. The CDR3 sequence is 19 residues long. CDR3 bases: TGTGCCAGCAGTATCCCCCCCGGGACAGGATTTAATAGCAATCAGCCCCAGCATTTT. Translating it yields CASSIPPGTGFNSNQPQHF. Full variable domain (outside the CDR3, taken from reference TRBV2 and TRBJ1-5): EPEVTQTPSHQVTQMGQEVILRCVPISNHLYFYWYRQILGQKVEFLVSFYNNEISEKSEIFDDQFSVERPDGSNFTLKIRSTKLEDSAMYFCASSIPPGTGFNSNQPQHFGDGTRLSIL.

The V and J genes are TRBV18 and TRBJ1-1; D gene uncertain. In germline, CDR1 is KGHSH, CDR2 LQKENI. CDR3 length: 13 residues. Trimming left V 1 base short and J 4 bases short, with 7 bases between. CDR3: CASSPRTGTEAFF. The CDR3 region has the DNA TGTGCCAGCTCACCACGAACGGGCACTGAAGCTTTCTTT. The complete variable domain, with remaining parts taken from reference TRBV18 and TRBJ1-1, reads NAGVMQNPRHLVRRRGQEARLRCSPMKGHSHVYWYRQLPEEGLKFMVYLQKENIIDESGMPKERFSAEFPKEGPSILRIQQVVRGDSAAYFCASSPRTGTEAFFGQGTRLTVV.

This clone appeared a few times. This chain uses TRBV6-5 with TRBJ2-7; 14 nucleotides agree with TRBD2. With V trimmed by 7 bases and J by 4 bases, 3 bases remained unmatched. The CDR3 is made up of 14 amino acids. CDR1 and CDR2 (germline): MNHEY, SVGAGI. The CDR3 loop reads CASNRLAGGYEQYF. Written as DNA, the CDR3 is TGTGCCAGCAACCGACTAGCGGGGGGGTACGAGCAGTACTTC.

The chain is built from TRBV7-3 and TRBJ2-3, with a possible D match to TRBD1 (5 bases). The CDR3 covers 17 residues. The V gene lost 5 bases and the J gene lost 0 bases, with 18 bases spanning the gap. CDR1 SGHTA and CDR2 FQGTGA come from the germline V gene. CDR3 DNA: TGTGCCAGCAGCCTGACAAATCCAGGGCTCAGCACAGATACGCAGTATTTT. This sequence encodes CASSLTNPGLSTDTQYF.